This T cell receptor (beta chain) was identified in a study of cytomegalovirus exposure and HLA in healthy donors. A multiplex PCR was run with 60 Vbeta primers and 13 Jbeta primers. Using immunoSEQ multiplex PCR, the repertoire was profiled, and TCRdb retains in-frame clones only, with some absent. The sample has about 140,000 clones, 75% to 85% seen once. This receptor was identified in a man aged 40-55 years in good health and CMV-seronegative. The sequencing sample was made of PBMCs.

The CDR3 spells CASSFPGGYGYTF. The CDR3 DNA reads TGTGCCAGCAGTTTTCCGGGGGGCTATGGCTACACCTTC. The V call is TRBV28, the J call TRBJ1-2; D possibly corresponds to TRBD1 (5 bases). Germline assignment: CDR1 MDHEN and CDR2 SYDVKM. The CDR3 covers 13 residues. Deletions cut 3 bases from V and 4 bases from J, with 9 bases between.